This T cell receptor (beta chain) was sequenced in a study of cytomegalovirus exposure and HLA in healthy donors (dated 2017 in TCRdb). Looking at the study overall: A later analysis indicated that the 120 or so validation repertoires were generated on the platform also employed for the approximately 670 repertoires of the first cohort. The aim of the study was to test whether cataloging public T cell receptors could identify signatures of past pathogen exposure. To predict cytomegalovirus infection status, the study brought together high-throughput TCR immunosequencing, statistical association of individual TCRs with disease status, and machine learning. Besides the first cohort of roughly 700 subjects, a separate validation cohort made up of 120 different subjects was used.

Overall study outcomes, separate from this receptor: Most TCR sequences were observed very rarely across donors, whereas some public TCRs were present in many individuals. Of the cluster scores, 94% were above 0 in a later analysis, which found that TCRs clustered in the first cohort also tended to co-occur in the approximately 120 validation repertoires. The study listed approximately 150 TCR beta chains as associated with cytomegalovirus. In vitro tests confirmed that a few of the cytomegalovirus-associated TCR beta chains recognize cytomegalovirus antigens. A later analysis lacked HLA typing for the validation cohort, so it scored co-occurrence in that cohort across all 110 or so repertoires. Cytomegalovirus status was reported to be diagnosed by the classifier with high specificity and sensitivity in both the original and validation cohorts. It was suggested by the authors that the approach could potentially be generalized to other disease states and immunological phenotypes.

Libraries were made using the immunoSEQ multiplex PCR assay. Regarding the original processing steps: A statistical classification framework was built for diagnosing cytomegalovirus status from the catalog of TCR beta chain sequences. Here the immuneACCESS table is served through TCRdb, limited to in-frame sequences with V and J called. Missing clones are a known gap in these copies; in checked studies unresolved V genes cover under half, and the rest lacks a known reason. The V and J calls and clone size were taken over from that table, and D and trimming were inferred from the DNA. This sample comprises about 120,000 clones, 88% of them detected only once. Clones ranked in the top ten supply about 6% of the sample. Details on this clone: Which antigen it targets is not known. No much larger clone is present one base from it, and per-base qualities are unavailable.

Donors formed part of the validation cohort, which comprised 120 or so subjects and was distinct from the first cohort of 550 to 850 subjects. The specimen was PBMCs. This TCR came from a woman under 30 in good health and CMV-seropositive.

The CDR3 loop reads CASSIDDAVPSYGYTF. The DNA reads as follows: TGTGCCAGTAGTATAGATGATGCAGTTCCTAGCTATGGCTACACCTTC. The V and J genes are TRBV19 and TRBJ1-2; no D segment can be confidently identified. The CDR3 covers 16 residues, taking in both the cysteine and the phenylalanine. Only the CDR3 portion is preserved as DNA: 48 bases, with reading frame beginning at the first base. V and J lose 0 bases and 4 bases, and a span of 15 bases separates them. The germline V gene (reference sequence) gives CDR1 as LNHDA and CDR2 as SQIVND.